The 18 T cell receptor beta chains below were found in one sample sequenced in a study of cytomegalovirus exposure and HLA in healthy donors. Both 60 Vbeta primers and 13 Jbeta primers went into the PCR. The data were produced by immunoSEQ multiplex PCR, yet TCRdb's version contains in-frame clones alone and is incomplete. Seen here are fewer than 150,000 clones, roughly 73% observed once, and the top ten hold approximately 15%. The sequenced sample consisted of PBMCs. The source of these receptors is a human donor in good health.

The chain employs TRBV29-1 and TRBJ1-3; no definite D call. Per germline, CDR1 SQVTM and CDR2 ANQGSEA. CDR3 length: 12 residues. The V end lost 5 bases, the J end lost 4 bases, and 9 bases lay between the germline ends. The CDR3 region is CSVSGVGNTIYF. CDR3 bases: TGCAGCGTTTCCGGGGTCGGAAACACCATATATTTT.

This clone was counted only a few times. This chain links TRBV13 with TRBJ2-7; TRBD1 agrees at 11 bases. In germline, CDR1 is PRHDT, CDR2 FYEKMQ (reference sequence). CDR3 length: 14 residues. V was clipped by 5 bases and J by 6 bases; unmatched bases: 6. For the CDR3, the DNA is TGTGCCAGCAGCCCGGACAGGGGGCGCATCGAGCAGTACTTC. Its translation: CASSPDRGRIEQYF.

V gene TRBV19 combines with J gene TRBJ2-5, with TRBD2 identical over 8 bases. The CDR3 spans 14 residues. The V and J ends lost 6 bases and 9 bases, in that order; junction bases with no gene match: 12. Per the germline V gene, CDR1 is LNHDA and CDR2 is SQIVND (reference sequence). CDR3 bases: TGTGCCAGTAGGCCCGGGGGGGGTGGGGAGGCCCAGTACTTC. Translation: CASRPGGGGEAQYF.

This chain joins TRBV5-1 and TRBJ2-1, with D possibly matching TRBD2 (6 bases). V shed 4 bases and J shed 1 base, with 15 bases lying between them. This CDR3 has 16 amino acids. Germline lookup yields CDR1 SGHRS and CDR2 YFSETQ. The CDR3: CASSLGPGTSYNEQFF. The CDR3 bases are TGCGCCAGCAGCCTTGGCCCGGGGACTTCCTACAATGAGCAGTTCTTC.

With respect to this clone: This sample also contains other DNA sequences that code for the same CDR3. This chain uses TRBV9 with TRBJ2-1; weak D call: TRBD2 (6 bases). Trimming took 4 bases from V and 2 from J, leaving 13 bases between them. The CDR3 contains 15 residues. The germline V gene encodes CDR1 SGDLS and CDR2 YYNGEE. In DNA, the CDR3 is TGTGCCAGCAGCCCCCGGGACTTCCCCTACAATGAGCAGTTCTTC. Translating it yields CASSPRDFPYNEQFF. The full variable domain, in which reference TRBV9 and TRBJ2-1 provide the parts outside the CDR3, is DSGVTQTPKHLITATGQRVTLRCSPRSGDLSVYWYQQSLDQGLQFLIQYYNGEERAKGNILERFSAQQFPDLHSELNLSSLELGDSALYFCASSPRDFPYNEQFFGPGTRLTVL.

This chain joins TRBV7-8 and TRBJ2-1, with 10 bases that match TRBD1. The CDR3 loop spans 15 amino acids. Germline V gene sequence: CDR1 SGHVS, CDR2 FQNEAQ. Trimming at V came to 3 bases and at J to 6 bases, leaving 5 bases not matched to a gene. The CDR3 DNA sequence: TGTGCCAGCAGCTTTCGGACAGGGGGTATCAATGAGCAGTTCTTC. It translates to CASSFRTGGINEQFF.

This CDR3 is CASRAGLATYNEQFF. The CDR3 bases are TGTGCCAGCAGAGCGGGACTAGCGACGTACAATGAGCAGTTCTTC. The rearrangement uses TRBV2 and TRBJ2-1, with 10 bases identical to TRBD2. Unmatched junction bases numbered 6, after V lost 6 bases and J lost 4 bases. Germline V CDR1 and CDR2: SNHLY, FYNNEI. The CDR3 has 15 residues.

V usage is TRBV23-1 and J usage is TRBJ2-1, with D possibly being TRBD2 (5 bases). TRBV23-1 carries the ORF label, with uncertain function. This CDR3 spans 15 amino acids. Trimming removed 11 bases from V and 0 bases from J, with 17 bases in between. The CDR3 sequence: CAAGKGPGSYNEQFF. The CDR3 DNA sequence: TGCGCCGCCGGGAAAGGGCCAGGCTCCTACAATGAGCAGTTCTTC.

V is TRBV9 and J is TRBJ2-5; D is possibly TRBD1 (6 bases). Germline lookup yields CDR1 SGDLS and CDR2 YYNGEE. This CDR3 comprises 18 residues. Deletions cut 3 bases from V and 2 bases from J, with 23 bases between. Written as DNA, the CDR3 is TGTGCCAGCAGCGGAGGGGGTCCCGGCCCTATGCTTCAAGAGACCCAGTACTTC. Its protein is CASSGGGPGPMLQETQYF.

This chain joins TRBV28 and TRBJ2-3, with 14 bases aligning to TRBD2. CDR1 and CDR2 from the germline V gene are MDHEN and SYDVKM. Trimming removed 11 bases from V and 6 bases from J; junction bases left unmatched: 16. The CDR3 length is 17 residues. The CDR3 loop is CASSGLAGGPFSDTQYF. CDR3 bases: TGTGCCTCCTCCGGACTAGCGGGGGGCCCGTTTTCTGATACGCAGTATTTT.

Concerning this clone: Distinct nucleotide sequences in the sample also encode this CDR3. The J gene is TRBJ2-7, the V gene TRBV9; TRBD1 matches 7 bases. Trimming cost V 0 bases and J 4 bases; bases outside gene matches: 4. In germline, CDR1 is SGDLS, CDR2 YYNGEE. There are 14 residues in the CDR3. CDR3 DNA sequence: TGTGCCAGCAGCGTAGGACAGGGTGGGTACGAGCAGTACTTC. It is translated as CASSVGQGGYEQYF.

This clone appeared a few times. V gene TRBV7-3 combines with J gene TRBJ1-2; 11 bases fit TRBD1. J gave up 8 bases and V 6 bases, and 5 bases lay outside the gene matches. Per the germline V gene, CDR1 is SGHTA and CDR2 is FQGTGA. CDR3 size: 13 residues. CDR3 in amino acids: CASRGQGERGYTF. CDR3 coding DNA: TGTGCCAGCAGGGGACAGGGGGAGCGAGGCTACACCTTC.

The V call is TRBV14, the J call TRBJ2-3, with a tentative D call TRBD1 (7 bases). V lost 2 bases and J 5 bases, leaving 14 bases between the germline ends. The CDR3 loop spans 15 amino acids. Germline V gene sequence: CDR1 SGHDN, CDR2 FVKESK. CDR3 DNA: TGTGCCAGCAGCCAAACCCAGGGGGGAGGAGATACGCAGTATTTT. Its translation: CASSQTQGGGDTQYF.

As DNA, the CDR3 is TGCAGTGCCCAAGCCCCTGAAAAACTGTTTTTT. Translation: CSAQAPEKLFF. J is TRBJ1-4 and V is TRBV20-1; D remains ambiguous. CDR1 is DFQATT and CDR2 is SNEGSKA in the germline V gene (reference sequence). This CDR3 has 11 residues. The V and J ends lost 6 bases and 7 bases respectively, with 9 bases between them.

V gene TRBV25-1 combines with J gene TRBJ1-2; no clear D. The CDR3 length is 13 residues. Germline V lookup: CDR1 MGHDK, CDR2 SYGVNS. V lost 1 base, J lost 8 bases, and 11 bases lay in between. This chain's CDR3 is CASSEFAGGGYTF. CDR3 DNA sequence: TGTGCCAGCAGTGAATTCGCTGGAGGGGGCTACACCTTC.

The chain links TRBV13 to TRBJ1-2; a possible D gene is TRBD1 (5 bases). The CDR3 totals 13 residues. In germline, CDR1 is PRHDT, CDR2 FYEKMQ (reference sequence). Trimming removed 4 bases from V and 4 bases from J, with 10 bases in between. CDR3: CASSYRQSYGYTF. The CDR3 bases are TGTGCCAGCAGCTATAGACAGTCCTATGGCTACACCTTC. The full variable domain, with the rest looked up from reference TRBV13 and TRBJ1-2, is AAGVIQSPRHLIKEKRETATLKCYPIPRHDTVYWYQQGPGQDPQFLISFYEKMQSDKGSIPDRFSAQQFSDYHSELNMSSLELGDSALYFCASSYRQSYGYTFGSGTRLTVV.

In this sample, this clone turned up a few times. The chain employs TRBV7-8 and TRBJ2-2; D is undetermined. Germline V gives CDR1 SGHVS, CDR2 FQNEAQ. This CDR3 region has 16 residues. V was clipped by 2 bases and J by 0 bases, with 10 bases between them. The CDR3 nucleotides read TGTGCCAGCAGCTTATGGCACCAATCGAACACCGGGGAGCTGTTTTTT. This gives the protein CASSLWHQSNTGELFF.

The V and J genes are TRBV7-9 and TRBJ2-1, with D hard to call. In germline, CDR1 is SEHNR, CDR2 FQNEAQ (reference sequence). The CDR3 consists of 13 residues. V was pared by 2 bases and J by 5 bases, with 7 bases between. The CDR3 sequence is CASSLNTDNEQFF. CDR3 sequence (DNA): TGTGCCAGCAGCTTAAATACAGACAATGAGCAGTTCTTC. Full variable domain (outside the CDR3, taken from reference TRBV7-9 and TRBJ2-1): DTGVSQNPRHKITKRGQNVTFRCDPISEHNRLYWYRQTLGQGPEFLTYFQNEAQLEKSRLLSDRFSAERPKGSFSTLEIQRTEQGDSAMYLCASSLNTDNEQFFGPGTRLTVL.